This T cell receptor beta chain emerged from a study of molecular identifiers for immune sequencing clone quantification. Notes on this clonotype: A junction end diverges from the germline sequence, so it may reflect a read error.

This CDR3 is 15 amino acids long. CDR1 is SGHTA, CDR2 FQGNSA, per germline. Listed TCR primers, together with previously described methods, were used for the bulk TCR libraries. TCRdb redid the calling of the PCR reads with MiXCR, one entry per CDR3 protein. Among under 600,000 distinct CDR3 sequences listed, about 20% were seen once. The gene calls are TRBV7-2 and TRBJ1-6, with D perhaps TRBD1 (6 bases). This TCR derives from a human donor in good health. Some libraries in this study had Jurkat cell RNA spiked in. The source material was naive CD8+ T cells from blood, with Jurkat cell RNA spiked in. Subset given: FACS-sorted CD8+CD4-CCR7+CD45RA+ naive T cells. As DNA, the CDR3 is TGTGCCAGCAGTTTAGGCGGCAGGGGAGGTTCACCCCTCCACTTT. It encodes CASSLGGRGGSPLHF.